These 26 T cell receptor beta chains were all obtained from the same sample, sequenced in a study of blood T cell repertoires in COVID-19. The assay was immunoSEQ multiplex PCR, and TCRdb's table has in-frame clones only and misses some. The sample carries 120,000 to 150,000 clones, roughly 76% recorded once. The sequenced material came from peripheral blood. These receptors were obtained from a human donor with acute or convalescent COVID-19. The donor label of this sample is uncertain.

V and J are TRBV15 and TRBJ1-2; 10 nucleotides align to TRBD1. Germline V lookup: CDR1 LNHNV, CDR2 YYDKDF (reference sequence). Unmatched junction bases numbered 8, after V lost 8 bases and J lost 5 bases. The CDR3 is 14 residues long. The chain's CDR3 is CATRYDRGRYGYTF. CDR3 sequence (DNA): TGTGCCACCCGCTATGACAGGGGGCGATATGGCTACACCTTC.

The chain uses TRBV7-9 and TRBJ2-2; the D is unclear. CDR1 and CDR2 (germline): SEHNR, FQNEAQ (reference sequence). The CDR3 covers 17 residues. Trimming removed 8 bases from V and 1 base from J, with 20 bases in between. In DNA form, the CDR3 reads TGTGCCAGCCTATCCTCTAATACAGACGGGAACACCGGGGAGCTGTTTTTT. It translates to CASLSSNTDGNTGELFF.

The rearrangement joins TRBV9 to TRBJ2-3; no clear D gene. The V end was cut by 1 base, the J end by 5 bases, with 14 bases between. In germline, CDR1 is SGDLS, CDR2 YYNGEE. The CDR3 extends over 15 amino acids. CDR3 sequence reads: CASSVLGPGQDTQYF. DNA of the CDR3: TGTGCCAGCAGCGTACTCGGCCCTGGGCAAGATACGCAGTATTTT.

The CDR3 DNA sequence: TGTGCCACCAGTGATTCGCGGACCTCCGGGGTTGAGACCCAGTACTTC. It codes for CATSDSRTSGVETQYF. The chain carries TRBV24-1 and TRBJ2-5; D perhaps matches TRBD2 (5 bases). V was pared by 2 bases and J by 5 bases, with 17 bases between. Looked up from germline, CDR1 is KGHDR and CDR2 is SFDVKD. The length of the CDR3 is 16 residues.

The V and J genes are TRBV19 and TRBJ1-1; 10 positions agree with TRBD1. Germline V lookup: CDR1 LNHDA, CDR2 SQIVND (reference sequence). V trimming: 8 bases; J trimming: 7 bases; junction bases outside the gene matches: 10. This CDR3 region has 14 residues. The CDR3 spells CASVTGTGAFEAFF. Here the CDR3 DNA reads TGTGCCAGTGTCACCGGGACAGGGGCGTTTGAAGCTTTCTTT.

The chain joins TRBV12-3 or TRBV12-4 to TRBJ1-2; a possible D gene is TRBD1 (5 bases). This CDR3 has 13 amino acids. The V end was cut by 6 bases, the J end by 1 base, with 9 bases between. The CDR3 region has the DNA TGTGCCAGCAGGGGGACTGATAACTATGGCTACACCTTC. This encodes CASRGTDNYGYTF.

The CDR3 DNA reads TGTGCCAGCAGCGTAGGAGCAGGGAAAGAGACCCAGTACTTC. Protein: CASSVGAGKETQYF. This sequence joins TRBV9 and TRBJ2-5; D is possibly TRBD1 (5 bases). Germline loops: CDR1 SGDLS, CDR2 YYNGEE. Trimming removed 0 bases from V and 3 bases from J, with 9 bases in between. This CDR3 comprises 14 residues.

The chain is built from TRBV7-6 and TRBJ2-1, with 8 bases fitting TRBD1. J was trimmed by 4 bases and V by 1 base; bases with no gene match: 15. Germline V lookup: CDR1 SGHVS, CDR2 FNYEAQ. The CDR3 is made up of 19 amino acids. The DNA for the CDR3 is TGTGCCAGCAGCTTAGTCGGGTATCGGACAGGGCTTTTATACAATGAGCAGTTCTTC. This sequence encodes CASSLVGYRTGLLYNEQFF.

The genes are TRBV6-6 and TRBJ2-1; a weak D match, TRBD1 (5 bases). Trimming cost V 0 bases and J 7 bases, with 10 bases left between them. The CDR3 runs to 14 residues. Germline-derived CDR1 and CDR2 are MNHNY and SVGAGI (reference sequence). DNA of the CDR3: TGTGCCAGCAGTTACTCTAATTCAGGGAATGAGCAGTTCTTC. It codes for CASSYSNSGNEQFF.

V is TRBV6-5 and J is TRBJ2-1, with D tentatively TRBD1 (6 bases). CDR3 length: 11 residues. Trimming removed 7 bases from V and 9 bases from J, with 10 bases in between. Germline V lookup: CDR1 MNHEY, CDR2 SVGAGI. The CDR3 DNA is TGTGCCAGCACCGTGGGGGCTGAGCAGTTCTTC. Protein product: CASTVGAEQFF.

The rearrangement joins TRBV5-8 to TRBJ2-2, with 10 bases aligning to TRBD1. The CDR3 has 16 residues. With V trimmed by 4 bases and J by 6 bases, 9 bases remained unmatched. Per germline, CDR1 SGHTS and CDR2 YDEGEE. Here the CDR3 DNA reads TGTGCCAGCAGCCCGGGGGGACAGGGGCCGTCCGGGGAGCTGTTTTTT. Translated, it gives CASSPGGQGPSGELFF.

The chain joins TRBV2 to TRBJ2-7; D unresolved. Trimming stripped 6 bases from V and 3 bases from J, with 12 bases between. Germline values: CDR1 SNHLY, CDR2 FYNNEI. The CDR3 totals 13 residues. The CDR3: CASSQSEIYEQYV. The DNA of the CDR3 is TGTGCCAGCAGCCAGTCCGAAATCTACGAGCAGTACGTC.

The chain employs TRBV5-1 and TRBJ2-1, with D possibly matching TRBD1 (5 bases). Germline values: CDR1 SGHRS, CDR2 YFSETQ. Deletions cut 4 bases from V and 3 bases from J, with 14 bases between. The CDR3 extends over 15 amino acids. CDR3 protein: CASSATTDSYNEQFF. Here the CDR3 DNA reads TGCGCCAGCAGCGCCACAACCGACAGCTACAATGAGCAGTTCTTC.

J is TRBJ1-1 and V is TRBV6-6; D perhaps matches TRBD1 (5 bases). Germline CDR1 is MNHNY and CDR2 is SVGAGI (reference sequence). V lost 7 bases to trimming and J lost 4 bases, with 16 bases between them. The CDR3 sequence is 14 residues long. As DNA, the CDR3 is TGTGCCAGCAATCCCCGCCCCCAGGGCACTGAAGCTTTCTTT. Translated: CASNPRPQGTEAFF.

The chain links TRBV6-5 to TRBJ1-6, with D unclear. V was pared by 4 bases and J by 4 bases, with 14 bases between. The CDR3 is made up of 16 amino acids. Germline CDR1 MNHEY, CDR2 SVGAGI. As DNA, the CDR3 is TGTGCCAGCAGTTCTCTCAGACATATTTATAATTCACCCCTCCACTTT. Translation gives CASSSLRHIYNSPLHF.

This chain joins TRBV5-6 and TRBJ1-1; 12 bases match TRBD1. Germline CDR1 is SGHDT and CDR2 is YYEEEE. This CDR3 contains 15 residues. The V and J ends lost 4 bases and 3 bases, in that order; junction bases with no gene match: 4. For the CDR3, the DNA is TGTGCCAGCAGCGGGGACAGGGGGCGCGACACTGAAGCTTTCTTT. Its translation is CASSGDRGRDTEAFF.

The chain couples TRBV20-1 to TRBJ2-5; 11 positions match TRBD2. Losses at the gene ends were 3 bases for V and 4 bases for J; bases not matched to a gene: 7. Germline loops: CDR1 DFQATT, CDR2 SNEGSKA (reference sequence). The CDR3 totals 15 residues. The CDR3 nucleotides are TGCAGTGCTAGTTCCCTAGCGGGGGGCTTAGAGACCCAGTACTTC. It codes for CSASSLAGGLETQYF.

The CDR3 bases are TGCGCCAGCAGTGGACACAAGACCTACAATGAGCAGTTCTTC. Residues: CASSGHKTYNEQFF. The rearrangement joins TRBV10-1 to TRBJ2-1; D is uncertain. CDR1 and CDR2 (germline): WNHNN, SYGVQD (reference sequence). The CDR3 runs 14 residues. V lost 4 bases and J 2 bases, leaving 9 bases between the germline ends.

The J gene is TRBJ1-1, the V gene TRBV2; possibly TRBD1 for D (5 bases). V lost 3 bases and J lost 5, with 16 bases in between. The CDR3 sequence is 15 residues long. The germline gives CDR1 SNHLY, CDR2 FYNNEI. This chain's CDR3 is CASSDEASGGTEAFF. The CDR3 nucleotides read TGTGCCAGCAGTGACGAAGCTTCGGGGGGGACTGAAGCTTTCTTT.

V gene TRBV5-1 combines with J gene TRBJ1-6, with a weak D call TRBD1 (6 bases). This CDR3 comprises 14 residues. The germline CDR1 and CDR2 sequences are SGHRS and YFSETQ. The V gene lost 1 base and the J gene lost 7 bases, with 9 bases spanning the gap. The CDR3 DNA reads TGCGCCAGCAGCTTGACAGGGCGCAATTCACCCCTCCACTTT. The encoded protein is CASSLTGRNSPLHF. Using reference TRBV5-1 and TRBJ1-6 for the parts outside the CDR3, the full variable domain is KAGVTQTPRYLIKTRGQQVTLSCSPISGHRSVSWYQQTPGQGLQFLFEYFSETQRNKGNFPGRFSGRQFSNSRSEMNVSTLELGDSALYLCASSLTGRNSPLHFGNGTRLTVT.

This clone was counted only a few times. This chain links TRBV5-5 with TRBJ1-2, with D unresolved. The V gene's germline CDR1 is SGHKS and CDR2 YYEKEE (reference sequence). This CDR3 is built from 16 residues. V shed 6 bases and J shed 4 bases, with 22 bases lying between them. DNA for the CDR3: TGTGCCAGCATCATCTACCCTTCGGACTCCCGCTATGGCTACACCTTC. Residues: CASIIYPSDSRYGYTF.

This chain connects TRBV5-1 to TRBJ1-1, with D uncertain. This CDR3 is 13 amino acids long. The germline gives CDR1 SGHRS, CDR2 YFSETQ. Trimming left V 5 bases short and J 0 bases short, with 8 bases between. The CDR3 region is CASSKTVNTEAFF. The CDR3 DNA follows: TGCGCCAGCAGTAAAACGGTGAACACTGAAGCTTTCTTT.

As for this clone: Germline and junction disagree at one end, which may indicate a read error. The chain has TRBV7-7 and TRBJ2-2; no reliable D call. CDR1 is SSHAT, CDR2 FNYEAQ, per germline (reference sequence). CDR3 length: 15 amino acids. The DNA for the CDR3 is TGTGCTAGCAGCTTAGGGCAAACGAACACCGGGGAGCTGTTTTTT. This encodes CASSLGQTNTGELFF.

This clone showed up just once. For the CDR3, the DNA is TGTGCCAGCAGTTACCTGTTCCGGGGACAGGGATATGGCTACACCTTC. This sequence encodes CASSYLFRGQGYGYTF. The V call is TRBV6-5, the J call TRBJ1-2, with 9 positions matching TRBD1. The trim removed 2 bases at V and 5 bases at J, leaving 9 bases unmatched. CDR1 and CDR2 from the germline V gene are MNHEY and SVGAGI. CDR3 length: 16 amino acids.

CDR3 sequence (DNA): TGTGCCAGCAGCTTGAGCCCAGCGGGGAGCACAGATACGCAGTATTTT. It codes for CASSLSPAGSTDTQYF. The rearrangement links TRBV5-8 to TRBJ2-3; 7 positions match TRBD2. The CDR3 spans 16 residues. V lost 1 base, J lost 0 bases, and 5 bases stayed unmatched. Germline V lookup: CDR1 SGHTS, CDR2 YDEGEE.

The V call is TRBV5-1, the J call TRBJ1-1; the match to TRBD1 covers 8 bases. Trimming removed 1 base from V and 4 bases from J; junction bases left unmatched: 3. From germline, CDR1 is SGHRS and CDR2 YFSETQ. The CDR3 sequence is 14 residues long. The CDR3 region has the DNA TGCGCCAGCAGCTTGTCAGGGGGCCCCACTGAAGCTTTCTTT. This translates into CASSLSGGPTEAFF.